Listed here is a single T cell receptor beta chain. Its antigen is currently unknown. Sequenced by immunoSEQ multiplex PCR; TCRdb stores in-frame clones only, minus some. The table has 26,000 or so clones, approximately 87% seen once. Stated time point: week 35, safety follow-up. Doses consisted of 300 ug of mutant IDH1 20-mer peptide each, paired with topical imiquimod. New astrocytomas of WHO grade 3 or 4 that were IDH1-mutant and ATRX-lost were found in the donors. This record comes from a study of a mutant IDH1 vaccine in newly diagnosed glioma. This CDR3 has 13 residues. Germline CDR1 and CDR2: SQVTM and ANQGSEA. J lost 4 bases, V lost 4 bases, and 4 bases had no gene match.

This receptor was obtained from a man under 40 with glioma. This chain uses TRBV29-1 with TRBJ2-1, with 7 bases fitting TRBD2. The starting material was PBMCs, obtained from a glioma patient whose treatment included an IDH1 peptide vaccine. The CDR3 sequence: CSVAASGYNEQFF. The CDR3 nucleotides are TGCAGCGTTGCGGCTAGCGGATACAATGAGCAGTTCTTC.